This entry is about one TCR beta chain. Its antigen remains unknown. This sample is drawn from a study of cytomegalovirus exposure and HLA in healthy donors. Healthy people donating bone marrow made up the donors. The study sampled nominally healthy donors, though unrecorded immune exposures were likely. The CDR3 is made up of 14 amino acids. V was cut by 3 bases and J by 3 bases, with 8 bases left in between. The germline V gene encodes CDR1 SNHLY and CDR2 FYNNEI. PCR involved 60 Vbeta and 13 Jbeta primers. Clones were sequenced by immunoSEQ multiplex PCR, and TCRdb holds only the in-frame ones, with some missing. The data hold around 150,000 clones, with almost 80% observed a single time. The study, taken as a whole, reports: Later on, an analysis showed TCR association rates differing by HLA locus, with DRB1 the most and HLA-C the fewest.

The receptor's source is a woman aged 30 to 39 in good health and CMV-seronegative. Sequenced: PBMCs. The chain joins TRBV2 to TRBJ1-4; a possible D gene is TRBD1 (6 bases). The CDR3 DNA reads TGTGCCAGCAGTGAGACAGGTTCTAATGAAAAACTGTTTTTT. It specifies CASSETGSNEKLFF. Using reference TRBV2 and TRBJ1-4 for the parts outside the CDR3, the full variable domain is EPEVTQTPSHQVTQMGQEVILRCVPISNHLYFYWYRQILGQKVEFLVSFYNNEISEKSEIFDDQFSVERPDGSNFTLKIRSTKLEDSAMYFCASSETGSNEKLFFGSGTQLSVL.